The present entry profiles one T cell receptor (beta chain) with its context. Its antigen is not known. PCR involved 60 Vbeta and 13 Jbeta primers. Data came from immunoSEQ multiplex PCR; TCRdb stores just in-frame clones and leaves some out. The profile shows roughly 150,000 clones, about four fifths of them singletons. The data originate from a study of cytomegalovirus exposure and HLA in healthy donors. Study observations and caveats: In a later analysis, TCR beta V- and J-gene trimming was associated with a missense DCLRE1C variant. Using a false discovery rate of 0.05, a later analysis showed that 16,951 TCR beta sequences were associated with HLA alleles.

The TCR originated in a woman between 35 and 50 years old in good health and CMV-seropositive. The sample taken for sequencing was PBMCs.

CDR3 residues: CAGGASSYEQYF. CDR3 nucleotides: TGTGCCGGGGGGGCCAGCTCCTACGAGCAGTACTTC. The V call is TRBV28, the J call TRBJ2-7, with D perhaps matching TRBD2 (7 bases). In germline, CDR1 is MDHEN, CDR2 SYDVKM. V was trimmed by 11 bases and J by 0 bases, leaving 11 bases between them. CDR3 length equals 12 residues.